This TCR beta chain emerged from a study of shared clonotypes between healthy human individuals. Concerning this clone itself: Its antigen is still unknown.

Study results and limitations: Researchers found naive subsets generally carried larger estimated richness than memory subsets.

The germline CDR1 and CDR2 sequences are SGHVS and FQNEAQ. CDR3 length: 13 residues. With 2 bases removed from V and 4 bases from J, the gap between germline ends came to 6 bases. A 200 ng quantity of DNA, approximately 29,000 T cell genomes, went into the sorted-subset replicate PCRs. Here immunoSEQ multiplex PCR was the method, and the copy in TCRdb shows in-frame clones only, minus some. The table has 2 million or so clones, about 95% seen once. It was CD45RO-negative cells, positively selected for CCR7, that made up naive CD8 cells, with terminally differentiated effector memory CD45RA+ cells excluded. Those who donated were healthy HIV-negative adults, with no recent acute infections or vaccinations reported.

Input material: naive CD8+ T cells sorted from blood. The chain combines TRBV7-8 with TRBJ2-1; D not resolved. This sequence originates from a man aged 18-30 years in good health. The CDR3 DNA is TGTGCCAGCAGCTTATTCAAGTACAATGAGCAGTTCTTC. Its translation: CASSLFKYNEQFF.